These T cell receptor beta chains were read from a single sample in a study of blood T cell repertoires in COVID-19. This table comes from immunoSEQ multiplex PCR, and its TCRdb copy is limited to in-frame clones, with some not included. This sample has about 140,000 clones, with roughly 80% found just once. Specimen: PBMCs or T cells enriched from blood (not recorded which). These TCRs come from a woman aged 18-29 years who had been exposed to COVID-19. Each CDR3 is given without its conserved first and last residue. The D gene is left open where the match is weak. Where a row states a size, it is once, few, many or the class of an expanded clone; other rows omit it.

abundance,j_gene,d_gene,len,v_gene,CDR3aa
-,TRBJ2-1,-,12,TRBV28,ASSLLDPVREQF
-,TRBJ1-6,-,14,TRBV5-1,ASSRGEQGGSPHLH
-,TRBJ1-2,-,11,TRBV28,ASTEGGRDGYT
-,TRBJ2-7,-,10,TRBV23-1,ASSQWNRVEY
-,TRBJ1-6,TRBD1,14,TRBV28,ASSITTGVGNSPLH
-,TRBJ2-1,TRBD1,9,TRBV12-3/TRBV12-4,ASSPGTGAI
-,TRBJ1-4,TRBD1,13,TRBV27,ASSPGTGEGEKLF
-,TRBJ2-1,TRBD1,12,TRBV7-2,ASSTSRGRNEQF
-,TRBJ2-2,-,12,TRBV19,ASNLGQNTGELF
few,TRBJ1-1,-,12,TRBV14,ASSQDLRAGKSF
-,TRBJ2-5,TRBD2,12,TRBV20-1,SASWASGRETQY
few,TRBJ1-1,-,12,TRBV5-3,ARSLLCGGTEAF
-,TRBJ1-5,-,13,TRBV30,AWSVGTRFDQPQH
-,TRBJ2-3,TRBD2,13,TRBV3-1/TRBV3-2,ASSRSGRVTDTQY
-,TRBJ1-5,-,14,TRBV6-5,ASSSLGHGGGQPQH
-,TRBJ1-1,TRBD1,13,TRBV30,AWVHYRGDASEAF
few,TRBJ1-1,-,11,TRBV7-2,ASSSVLYTEAF
-,TRBJ1-1,-,12,TRBV6-5,ASSYGQMNTEAF
-,TRBJ1-1,TRBD1,13,TRBV18,ASSPLDRGNTEAF
-,TRBJ2-3,-,11,TRBV5-1,ASSTIYLDNEY
-,TRBJ2-7,-,13,TRBV27,ASSDAGTGAYEQY
once,TRBJ2-1,-,18,TRBV9,ASSVDPGSASTVSYNEQF
-,TRBJ1-2,-,11,TRBV27,ASSFTGNYGYT
-,TRBJ2-3,TRBD2,13,TRBV28,ASSFLAGWTDTQY
-,TRBJ1-4,TRBD1,13,TRBV3-1/TRBV3-2,ASSPGTGSSEKLF
-,TRBJ2-3,-,15,TRBV2,ASSGGGRSGRGDTQY
-,TRBJ2-5,TRBD2,12,TRBV29-1,SALQLAGVETQY
once,TRBJ1-1,-,15,TRBV28,ASSLLLSRATNTEAF
few,TRBJ1-3,-,14,TRBV6-1,ASSEGRGSSGNTIY
-,TRBJ2-7,TRBD2,16,TRBV2,ASWEGRRLAGAAQEQY
once,TRBJ1-1,TRBD1,12,TRBV19,ASSETGGLTEAF
-,TRBJ2-1,TRBD2,13,TRBV7-2,ASSISGSVNNEQF
-,TRBJ2-1,-,14,TRBV7-2,ASSLGGGVPLNEQF
once,TRBJ1-1,TRBD1,14,TRBV18,ASSPPGRGHFTEAF
once,TRBJ1-2,TRBD1,14,TRBV18,ASADGQGSLRDGYT
-,TRBJ2-7,TRBD2,12,TRBV4-3,ASSQDPGGYEQY
-,TRBJ2-2,-,13,TRBV6-5,ASRNKQANTGELF
-,TRBJ2-7,TRBD1,13,TRBV4-2,ASSQEGQSSYEQY
once,TRBJ2-1,-,11,TRBV25-1,ASRRQPGNEQF
-,TRBJ2-6,TRBD1,15,TRBV28,ASSEYSQGTGANVLT
-,TRBJ2-5,TRBD2,11,TRBV6-5,ASTRLAEETQY
few,TRBJ2-7,-,12,TRBV4-1,ASSQKTSPFEQY
-,TRBJ2-7,TRBD1,14,TRBV11-1,ASSLASGPGGDEQY
-,TRBJ2-7,TRBD2,14,TRBV7-9,ASSLGTSGKSYEQY
-,TRBJ2-7,-,12,TRBV28,ASSVAGTTYEQY
-,TRBJ1-1,-,12,TRBV11-2,ASTPHHKNTEAF
-,TRBJ1-1,-,13,TRBV5-1,ASSPWGGANTEAF
-,TRBJ2-7,-,12,TRBV11-2,ASSSQNTGFGQY
-,TRBJ1-1,TRBD1,12,TRBV4-1,ASSQGQGATEAF
-,TRBJ1-2,TRBD1,13,TRBV6-5,ASRTLTGGDYGYT